These 32 T cell receptor beta chains share one sample of origin, sequenced in a study of blood T cell repertoires in COVID-19. Sequencing was performed with immunoSEQ multiplex PCR; in TCRdb, only in-frame clones are kept and a portion is missing. The sample records just over 150,000 clones, approximately 84% being singletons. The sequenced sample consisted of peripheral blood. The receptors come from a woman older than 75 with acute or convalescent COVID-19.

The chain is built from TRBV2 and TRBJ2-6; 9 nucleotides align to TRBD1. J gave up 0 bases and V 6 bases, and 6 bases lay outside the gene matches. The CDR3 has 17 residues. Looked up from germline, CDR1 is SNHLY and CDR2 is FYNNEI. The CDR3 DNA reads as TGTGCCAGCAGAACAGGGGGCGAAGACTCTGGGGCCAACGTCCTGACTTTC. This gives the protein CASRTGGEDSGANVLTF.

The rearrangement joins TRBV7-9 to TRBJ2-5; no clear D gene. Germline loops: CDR1 SEHNR, CDR2 FQNEAQ (reference sequence). V was pared by 3 bases and J by 3 bases, with 5 bases between. The CDR3 is 12 amino acids. This chain's CDR3 is CASSFLEETQYF. The CDR3 DNA reads as TGTGCCAGCAGCTTCCTAGAAGAGACCCAGTACTTC.

This CDR3 reads CASIALQGSNQPQHF. The CDR3 DNA is TGTGCCAGCATCGCTTTACAGGGTAGCAATCAGCCCCAGCATTTT. The gene calls are TRBV6-5 and TRBJ1-5; tentatively, D is TRBD1 (6 bases). This CDR3 is 15 amino acids long. V dropped 7 bases and J dropped 0 bases, with 13 bases sitting between them. CDR1 is MNHEY, CDR2 SVGAGI, per germline.

The CDR3 sequence is CAWSRQVNTEAFF. DNA for the CDR3: TGTGCCTGGAGTCGTCAGGTGAACACTGAAGCTTTCTTT. J is TRBJ1-1 and V is TRBV30, with no clear D. The CDR3 is made up of 13 amino acids. V lost 2 bases and J lost 0, with 7 bases in between. The germline V gene encodes CDR1 GTSNPN and CDR2 SVGIG (reference sequence).

Only a few counts were recorded for this clone. The rearrangement uses TRBV4-3 and TRBJ2-7, with no clear D. V lost 0 bases to trimming and J lost 7 bases, with 19 bases between them. The V gene's germline CDR1 is LGHNA and CDR2 YSLEER. The CDR3 length is 16 residues. DNA of the CDR3: TGCGCCAGCAGCCAAGATCGGAGCAGCTTCCTTGGGGAGCAGTACTTC. It yields the protein CASSQDRSSFLGEQYF.

The chain is built from TRBV5-4 and TRBJ1-6; D gene uncertain. This CDR3 has 16 residues. Germline V lookup: CDR1 SGHNT, CDR2 YYREEE (reference sequence). Trimming took off 0 bases at V and 9 bases at J, with 16 bases between the two ends. The CDR3 DNA follows: TGTGCCAGCAGCTTGGGTGGCGTAGCCCGAGGTTCACCCCTCCACTTT. It codes for CASSLGGVARGSPLHF.

The chain combines TRBV19 with TRBJ2-1; D gene uncertain. The CDR3 contains 13 residues. V dropped 4 bases and J dropped 8 bases, with 12 bases sitting between them. Germline lookup yields CDR1 LNHDA and CDR2 SQIVND (reference sequence). The CDR3: CASSRARDDEQFF. CDR3 DNA sequence: TGTGCCAGTAGTAGAGCCCGAGATGATGAGCAGTTCTTC. Full variable domain (outside the CDR3, taken from reference TRBV19 and TRBJ2-1): DGGITQSPKYLFRKEGQNVTLSCEQNLNHDAMYWYRQDPGQGLRLIYYSQIVNDFQKGDIAEGYSVSREKKESFPLTVTSAQKNPTAFYLCASSRARDDEQFFGPGTRLTVL.

This clone occurred a few times. The rearrangement uses TRBV6-2 or TRBV6-3 and TRBJ1-5; perhaps TRBD1 as D (6 bases). The CDR3 length is 14 residues. Per the germline V gene, CDR1 is MNHEY and CDR2 is SVGEGT. The germline V and J ends were trimmed by 2 bases and 7 bases, with 12 bases remaining between them. The CDR3 DNA sequence: TGTGCCAGCAGTTACCAGACAGGAAACCAGCCCCAGCATTTT. It is translated as CASSYQTGNQPQHF.

The chain uses TRBV29-1 and TRBJ1-4, with D maybe TRBD1 (6 bases). CDR1 and CDR2 (germline): SQVTM, ANQGSEA. V was cut by 6 bases and J by 7 bases, with 18 bases left in between. The CDR3 has 14 amino acids. CDR3 loop: CSVAPQGFFEKLFF. In DNA, the CDR3 is TGCAGCGTCGCTCCACAGGGCTTTTTTGAAAAACTGTTTTTT.

The gene calls are TRBV6-2 or TRBV6-3 and TRBJ2-3, with TRBD2 identical over 7 bases. CDR1 and CDR2 (germline): MNHEY, SVGEGT. Trimming at V came to 2 bases and at J to 2 bases, leaving 4 bases not matched to a gene. This CDR3 spans 15 amino acids. CDR3 protein: CASSYRLAATDTQYF. In nucleotides, the CDR3 is TGTGCCAGCAGTTACAGGCTAGCGGCCACAGATACGCAGTATTTT.

The rearrangement joins TRBV5-1 to TRBJ2-5; tentative D call: TRBD2 (6 bases). This CDR3 spans 15 amino acids. Germline assignment: CDR1 SGHRS and CDR2 YFSETQ. V was pared by 4 bases and J by 1 base, with 14 bases between. The DNA of the CDR3 is TGCGCCAGCAGCAGTATGGGGGGTGCCCAAGAGACCCAGTACTTC. It codes for CASSSMGGAQETQYF.

The chain uses TRBV30 and TRBJ2-7, with D hard to call. CDR3 length: 12 amino acids. In germline, CDR1 is GTSNPN, CDR2 SVGIG (reference sequence). V was shortened by 2 bases and J by 1 base, with 6 bases between the two germline ends. The CDR3 DNA is TGTGCCTGGAGTTCAACTTCCTACGAGCAGTACTTC. The encoded protein is CAWSSTSYEQYF.

The chain carries TRBV6-5 and TRBJ1-3, with unresolved D. The CDR3 contains 10 residues. The germline V gene encodes CDR1 MNHEY and CDR2 SVGAGI. Trimming took off 9 bases at V and 9 bases at J, with 9 bases between the two ends. DNA for the CDR3: TGTGCCAGAGACATTCGCACCATATATTTT. Translation: CARDIRTIYF.

The rearrangement uses TRBV2 and TRBJ2-3; TRBD2 matches at 7 bases. The germline V gene encodes CDR1 SNHLY and CDR2 FYNNEI. V lost 6 bases to trimming and J lost 3 bases; unmatched junction nucleotides: 9. The CDR3 sequence is 15 residues long. The CDR3 coding sequence is TGTGCCAGCAGCCCGGGACTAAGAGAGACAGATACGCAGTATTTT. This translates into CASSPGLRETDTQYF.

This sequence joins TRBV30 and TRBJ1-5; no clear D gene. Germline lookup yields CDR1 GTSNPN and CDR2 SVGIG (reference sequence). Trimming pared 0 bases from V and 2 bases from J, leaving 8 bases between. This CDR3 comprises 14 residues. The CDR3: CAWSVSGGNQPQHF. The CDR3 DNA is TGTGCCTGGAGTGTATCCGGGGGCAATCAGCCCCAGCATTTT.

The chain couples TRBV6-6 to TRBJ1-1, with unresolved D. Germline V gives CDR1 MNHNY, CDR2 SVGAGI (reference sequence). The V gene lost 2 bases and the J gene lost 3 bases, with 13 bases spanning the gap. This CDR3 contains 15 residues. The CDR3: CASSYRPRVDTEAFF. The CDR3 nucleotides are TGTGCCAGCAGTTACCGACCCCGGGTGGACACTGAAGCTTTCTTT.

The chain links TRBV11-2 to TRBJ2-1; 13 bases are shared with TRBD2. Germline trimming cut 3 bases from V and 0 bases from J; bases unmatched to any gene: 5. Germline values: CDR1 SGHAT, CDR2 FQNNGV. The CDR3 has 18 amino acids. The CDR3 sequence: CASSFTRTSGSSYNEQFF. CDR3 in DNA: TGTGCCAGCAGCTTTACAAGGACTAGCGGGAGCTCCTACAATGAGCAGTTCTTC.

This clone was picked up a small number of times. The genes are TRBV7-2 and TRBJ2-7, with 9 positions matching TRBD2. Germline CDR1 reads SGHTA; CDR2 reads FQGNSA. The CDR3 length is 14 residues. With 8 bases clipped from V and 2 bases from J, the junction kept 7 bases outside the gene matches. CDR3 in DNA: TGTGCCAGCCGCCCCGCGGGAGGGGCCTACGAGCAGTACTTC. Protein product: CASRPAGGAYEQYF.

This clone has a count of ten or more. This rearrangement joins TRBV6-5 to TRBJ2-1, with D maybe TRBD2 (6 bases). Germline CDR1 MNHEY, CDR2 SVGAGI. The V and J ends lost 7 bases and 4 bases respectively, with 11 bases between them. The CDR3 contains 13 residues. The CDR3 DNA sequence: TGTGCCAGCAAGGTAGCGGAATACAATGAGCAGTTCTTC. Translated: CASKVAEYNEQFF.

This clone was detected once. The J gene is TRBJ2-7, the V gene TRBV11-2, with D unclear. Germline loops: CDR1 SGHAT, CDR2 FQNNGV. The CDR3 length is 12 residues. V gave up 0 bases and J gave up 6 bases, with 6 bases separating them. This CDR3 reads CASSLDRVEQYF. The CDR3 DNA follows: TGTGCCAGCAGCTTAGATCGGGTCGAGCAGTACTTC.

This clone has only a few counts. This chain joins TRBV30 and TRBJ2-1, with D possibly matching TRBD1 (5 bases). Germline V gene lookup returns CDR1 GTSNPN and CDR2 SVGIG (reference sequence). Trimming stripped 4 bases from V and 4 bases from J, with 14 bases between. The CDR3 length is 14 residues. In DNA, the CDR3 is TGTGCCTGGACTCTGGCAGGGTCGTACAATGAGCAGTTCTTC. Its translation: CAWTLAGSYNEQFF.

In its sample, this clone was seen a few times. V gene TRBV27 combines with J gene TRBJ1-1; 9 nucleotides agree with TRBD1. Germline V gene sequence: CDR1 MNHEY, CDR2 SMNVEV (reference sequence). The CDR3 length is 15 residues. Losses at the gene ends were 0 bases for V and 4 bases for J; bases not matched to a gene: 3. CDR3 amino acids: CASSLSTGGGTEAFF. CDR3 DNA: TGTGCCAGCAGTTTATCGACAGGGGGAGGCACTGAAGCTTTCTTT.

The chain uses TRBV9 and TRBJ2-5, with 9 bases matching TRBD2. The CDR3 extends over 14 amino acids. Per the germline V gene, CDR1 is SGDLS and CDR2 is YYNGEE. V was pared by 7 bases and J by 1 base, with 5 bases of the junction left unmatched. CDR3 bases: TGTGCCAGCGCGGCTAGCGGGGCCCAAGAGACCCAGTACTTC. As protein: CASAASGAQETQYF. Together with reference TRBV9 and TRBJ2-5, the CDR3 gives the full variable domain: DSGVTQTPKHLITATGQRVTLRCSPRSGDLSVYWYQQSLDQGLQFLIQYYNGEERAKGNILERFSAQQFPDLHSELNLSSLELGDSALYFCASAASGAQETQYFGPGTRLLVL.

This chain joins TRBV7-6 and TRBJ2-3; 10 positions match TRBD2. CDR3 size: 14 residues. Germline CDR1 is SGHVS and CDR2 is FNYEAQ. V was clipped by 8 bases and J by 2 bases; unmatched bases: 4. The CDR3 sequence is CASLSGRATDTQYF. The CDR3 DNA reads as TGTGCCAGCTTAAGCGGGAGGGCCACAGATACGCAGTATTTT.

The chain employs TRBV19 and TRBJ2-2; 12 bases fit TRBD2. The CDR3 totals 19 residues. V gave up 4 bases and J gave up 6 bases; unmatched junction bases: 15. Germline V gives CDR1 LNHDA, CDR2 SQIVND (reference sequence). The CDR3 bases are TGTGCCAGTAGTACCCACGGACTAGCGGGATCGTTAGGTGCCGGGGAGCTGTTTTTT. This encodes CASSTHGLAGSLGAGELFF.

J is TRBJ1-2 and V is TRBV10-2; maybe TRBD1 (5 bases). Trimming took off 3 bases at V and 4 bases at J, with 9 bases between the two ends. This CDR3 is built from 13 residues. Germline V CDR1 and CDR2: WSHSY, SAAADI. The DNA for the CDR3 is TGCGCCAGCAGTGAAGGGGCGACCTATGGCTACACCTTC. Translated, it gives CASSEGATYGYTF.

The chain recombines TRBV5-6 with TRBJ2-1, with 10 bases lining up with TRBD1. From germline, CDR1 is SGHDT and CDR2 YYEEEE. With V trimmed by 1 base and J by 2 bases, 3 bases remained unmatched. The CDR3 has 16 amino acids. CDR3 loop: CASSLTGTGAYNEQFF. DNA of the CDR3: TGTGCCAGCAGCTTGACCGGGACAGGGGCCTACAATGAGCAGTTCTTC.

V gene TRBV4-3 combines with J gene TRBJ2-3; TRBD2 aligns across 8 bases. The germline gives CDR1 LGHNA, CDR2 YSLEER. This CDR3 comprises 14 residues. J lost 6 bases, V lost 0 bases, and 2 bases had no gene match. CDR3 nucleotide sequence: TGCGCCAGCAGCCAAGAAGGCGGGGGGGATACGCAGTATTTT. Translating gives CASSQEGGGDTQYF.

This clone was counted a few times. This chain connects TRBV19 to TRBJ1-1; D possibly corresponds to TRBD1 (5 bases). CDR3 size: 15 residues. V gave up 4 bases and J gave up 1 base, with 13 bases separating them. The V gene's germline CDR1 is LNHDA and CDR2 SQIVND (reference sequence). The CDR3 loop reads CASSKSGNGNTEAFF. As DNA, the CDR3 is TGTGCCAGTAGTAAGTCAGGGAACGGGAACACTGAAGCTTTCTTT.

The chain's CDR3 is CASSDSLVYGYTF. The CDR3 bases are TGTGCCAGCAGTGACAGTCTGGTCTATGGCTACACCTTC. The V call is TRBV12-3 or TRBV12-4, the J call TRBJ1-2; possible D gene TRBD1, 5 bases. CDR3 length: 13 amino acids. V was trimmed by 5 bases and J by 4 bases, leaving 11 bases between them.

This clone was counted a single time. The rearrangement joins TRBV30 to TRBJ1-5; D is uncertain. V lost 2 bases, J lost 5 bases, and 10 bases lay in between. CDR1 and CDR2 from the germline V gene are GTSNPN and SVGIG (reference sequence). CDR3 size: 13 residues. CDR3 in DNA: TGTGCCTGGAGTCCAGGCGAAGATCAGCCCCAGCATTTT. Protein product: CAWSPGEDQPQHF.

This rearrangement joins TRBV5-1 to TRBJ2-7; 7 nucleotides agree with TRBD1. Germline V CDR1 and CDR2: SGHRS, YFSETQ. V was pared by 5 bases and J by 2 bases, with 10 bases of the junction left unmatched. The CDR3 runs to 15 residues. The CDR3 reads CASSKGQPNPYEQYF. CDR3 in DNA: TGCGCCAGCAGTAAGGGACAGCCGAACCCCTACGAGCAGTACTTC.